This entry lists 31 T cell receptor beta chains sequenced from one sample in a study of T-cell reconstitution after alpha-beta-depleted transplantation in children. It was with unique molecular identifiers that the TCRbeta library was prepared. One entry per CDR3 protein results from TCRdb running MiXCR on the PCR reads. The repertoire consists of over 400,000 distinct CDR3 sequences, with 43% occurring once and the leading ten covering 27%. The material was PBMCs, obtained before TCRalphabeta/CD19-depleted stem cell transplant. The receptors stem from a girl aged 2-10 years with aplastic anemia, due to receive a stem cell transplant.

The rearrangement links TRBV29-1 to TRBJ2-2, with TRBD1 as a possible D gene (5 bases). The germline V gene has CDR1 SQVTM and CDR2 ANQGSEA. Trimming left V 4 bases short and J 7 bases short, with 10 bases between. This CDR3 is 12 amino acids long. The DNA for the CDR3 is TGCAGCGTTGTGGATAGGGGCGGGGAGCTGTTTTTT. It encodes CSVVDRGGELFF.

The V and J genes are TRBV5-5 and TRBJ1-5; 9 bases line up with TRBD1. The germline V gene has CDR1 SGHKS and CDR2 YYEKEE (reference sequence). V was clipped by 0 bases and J by 5 bases; unmatched bases: 6. The CDR3 has 16 residues. The CDR3 loop is CASSLGGTGCYQPQHF. The CDR3 nucleotides are TGTGCCAGCAGCTTGGGCGGGACAGGGTGCTATCAGCCCCAGCATTTT.

This chain uses TRBV5-1 with TRBJ1-1; D remains unclear. CDR3 size: 14 residues. Germline loops: CDR1 SGHRS, CDR2 YFSETQ. Between the trimmed V and J ends, which lost 0 bases and 1 base, there was a span of 7 bases. The DNA of the CDR3 is TGCGCCAGCAGCTTGGAGTGGCAGAACACTGAAGCTTTCTTT. Its translation is CASSLEWQNTEAFF. Full variable domain (remainder filled in from reference TRBV5-1 and TRBJ1-1): KAGVTQTPRYLIKTRGQQVTLSCSPISGHRSVSWYQQTPGQGLQFLFEYFSETQRNKGNFPGRFSGRQFSNSRSEMNVSTLELGDSALYLCASSLEWQNTEAFFGQGTRLTVV.

The J gene is TRBJ2-6, the V gene TRBV20-1; 9 nucleotides line up with TRBD1. This CDR3 comprises 22 residues. Per the germline V gene, CDR1 is DFQATT and CDR2 is SNEGSKA (reference sequence). V shed 5 bases and J 4 bases; nucleotides not matched to a gene: 27. In DNA, the CDR3 is TGCAGTGCTCCCCAAACAGGGGGCGAACCCACCTCCCGTACTCTGGGGGCCAACGTCCTGACTTTC. It is translated as CSAPQTGGEPTSRTLGANVLTF.

The genes are TRBV7-9 and TRBJ2-1, with unresolved D. V was pared by 5 bases and J by 0 bases, with 14 bases between. CDR1 and CDR2 from the germline V gene are SEHNR and FQNEAQ (reference sequence). This CDR3 has 16 residues. CDR3 protein: CASSPTGSSSYNEQFF. CDR3 nucleotide sequence: TGTGCCAGCAGCCCCACCGGCTCTAGCTCCTACAATGAGCAGTTCTTC.

This clonotype turned up a few times. The rearrangement joins TRBV15 to TRBJ2-1, with a possible D match to TRBD2 (5 bases). Germline CDR1 LNHNV, CDR2 YYDKDF (reference sequence). Trimming removed 1 base from V and 5 bases from J, with 12 bases in between. The CDR3 runs 15 residues. The CDR3 nucleotides read TGTGCCACCAGCAGAGTAGGAGGACCGGACAATGAGCAGTTCTTC. Protein: CATSRVGGPDNEQFF.

This rearrangement joins TRBV6-5 to TRBJ2-7; perhaps TRBD1 as D (5 bases). V was clipped by 2 bases and J by 5 bases, with 10 bases between them. Germline assignment: CDR1 MNHEY and CDR2 SVGAGI. This CDR3 is built from 13 residues. CDR3 DNA sequence: TGTGCCAGCAGTTACGTGGGGCAGGACGAGCAGTACTTC. Translation gives CASSYVGQDEQYF.

The chain links TRBV20-1 to TRBJ2-3; 13 positions agree with TRBD2. Per germline, CDR1 DFQATT and CDR2 SNEGSKA (reference sequence). The CDR3 covers 15 residues. V lost 3 bases to trimming and J lost 5 bases; unmatched junction nucleotides: 5. For the CDR3, the DNA is TGCAGTGCTAGCAGGACTAGCGGGAGCCTAGATACGCAGTATTTT. It encodes CSASRTSGSLDTQYF.

On this clonotype itself: A much larger clone differs from this one at a single base, so this may be a read error. The CDR3, as DNA: TGCAGTGCCAGATCACAATCCTTCGTCAATGGGCAGTTCTTC. Translated, it gives CSARSQSFVNGQFF. The chain couples TRBV20-1 to TRBJ2-1; D remains unclear. From germline, CDR1 is DFQATT and CDR2 SNEGSKA (reference sequence). The CDR3 length is 14 residues.

As concerns this clonotype: An end of the junction differs from the germline gene, which may be a read error. The V call is TRBV20-1, the J call TRBJ2-1, with a tentative D call TRBD2 (6 bases). Per the germline V gene, CDR1 is DFQATT and CDR2 is SNEGSKA (reference sequence). CDR3 length equals 17 residues. The CDR3 here is CCAREANLASTYNEQFF. CDR3 in DNA: TGCTGTGCTAGAGAAGCTAACCTAGCGAGCACCTACAATGAGCAGTTCTTC.

V usage is TRBV7-2 and J usage is TRBJ2-1, with TRBD2 matching over 12 bases. The CDR3 sequence is 15 residues long. The germline CDR1 and CDR2 sequences are SGHTA and FQGNSA. The trim removed 8 bases at V and 9 bases at J, leaving 11 bases unmatched. The CDR3 coding sequence is TGTGCCAGCCGGTTAGTGACTAGCGGGAGCCTTGAGCAGTTCTTC. Protein sequence: CASRLVTSGSLEQFF.

This clonotype was seen ten or more times. The chain carries TRBV5-1 and TRBJ2-3; D call uncertain. This CDR3 is 14 amino acids long. V dropped 7 bases and J dropped 3 bases, with 15 bases sitting between them. Germline assignment: CDR1 SGHRS and CDR2 YFSETQ. CDR3 loop: CASRNLYGTDTQYF. DNA for the CDR3: TGCGCCAGCCGGAATCTTTACGGAACAGATACGCAGTATTTT.

This clonotype was observed at least ten times. The V and J genes are TRBV20-1 and TRBJ2-1, with D possibly TRBD1 on 5 matching bases. The length of the CDR3 is 10 residues. Germline V gene lookup returns CDR1 DFQATT and CDR2 SNEGSKA (reference sequence). V lost 6 bases and J 5 bases, leaving 5 bases between the germline ends. CDR3 DNA: TGCAGTGCCAGGGACAATGAGCAGTTCTTC. It yields the protein CSARDNEQFF.

The chain joins TRBV15 to TRBJ1-1; D gene unclear. V shed 1 base and J shed 1 base, with 7 bases lying between them. Germline V lookup: CDR1 LNHNV, CDR2 YYDKDF (reference sequence). This CDR3 has 14 residues. Here the CDR3 DNA reads TGTGCCACCAGCAGAGGTAGGGAGAACACTGAAGCTTTCTTT. Amino acid sequence: CATSRGRENTEAFF. The variable domain in full, with the rest retrieved from reference TRBV15 and TRBJ1-1, is DAMVIQNPRYQVTQFGKPVTLSCSQTLNHNVMYWYQQKSSQAPKLLFHYYDKDFNNEADTPDNFQSRRPNTSFCFLDIRSPGLGDTAMYLCATSRGRENTEAFFGQGTRLTVV.

This clonotype occurred many times. The chain links TRBV5-5 to TRBJ2-3; TRBD1 is a possible D gene (5 bases). The CDR3 sequence is 14 residues long. Trimming left V 5 bases short and J 1 base short, with 11 bases between. Germline V gene lookup returns CDR1 SGHKS and CDR2 YYEKEE (reference sequence). The CDR3 sequence is CASSAQGGTDTQYF. The DNA for the CDR3 is TGTGCCAGCAGTGCTCAGGGCGGCACAGATACGCAGTATTTT.

This clonotype occurred a few times. The rearrangement links TRBV4-1 to TRBJ1-2; D uncertain. Trimming pared 2 bases from V and 8 bases from J, leaving 18 bases between. CDR3 length: 15 amino acids. Germline CDR1 is MGHRA and CDR2 is YSYEKL. CDR3 nucleotides: TGCGCCAGCAGCCAACCTCGGGCGGTCAGCTGGGGCTACACCTTC. Amino acid sequence: CASSQPRAVSWGYTF.

The chain joins TRBV21-1 to TRBJ2-1; TRBD2 is the table's D call, not checked against the DNA. TRBV21-1 is noted as a pseudogene. CDR3 length: 15 amino acids. This CDR3 reads CASSKGQRGDNEQFF. The CDR3 DNA is TGTGCCAGCAGCAAAGGCCAGCGGGGGGACAATGAGCAGTTCTTC.

This clonotype has a handful of counts. The rearrangement joins TRBV2 to TRBJ1-5; D remains unclear. V was pared by 2 bases and J by 4 bases, with 9 bases between. Germline V gene lookup returns CDR1 SNHLY and CDR2 FYNNEI. This CDR3 has 14 residues. CDR3 loop: CASSELSRNQPQHF. Here the CDR3 DNA reads TGTGCCAGCAGTGAATTAAGCAGAAATCAGCCCCAGCATTTT. Full variable domain (outside the CDR3, taken from reference TRBV2 and TRBJ1-5): EPEVTQTPSHQVTQMGQEVILRCVPISNHLYFYWYRQILGQKVEFLVSFYNNEISEKSEIFDDQFSVERPDGSNFTLKIRSTKLEDSAMYFCASSELSRNQPQHFGDGTRLSIL.

V usage is TRBV29-1 and J usage is TRBJ2-1, with TRBD2 as a possible D gene (6 bases). In germline, CDR1 is SQVTM, CDR2 ANQGSEA. CDR3 length: 14 amino acids. V shed 7 bases and J shed 1 base, with 14 bases lying between them. The CDR3 bases are TGCAGCGCGAATCCGGGGGAATCCTACAATGAGCAGTTCTTC. Translated: CSANPGESYNEQFF.

The chain employs TRBV12-3 or TRBV12-4 and TRBJ2-1, with 8 bases aligning to TRBD2. Trimming took 6 bases from V and 0 from J; bases not matched to a gene: 10. The CDR3 has 17 amino acids. CDR3 nucleotides: TGTGCCAGCAGGCTGGCGGGAGGCTCCAGCTCCTACAATGAGCAGTTCTTC. Protein: CASRLAGGSSSYNEQFF.

The table lists this clonotype with a count of one. This chain connects TRBV20-1 to TRBJ2-5; 7 bases align to TRBD1. V was pared by 3 bases and J by 4 bases, with 5 bases of the junction left unmatched. CDR3 length: 13 residues. CDR1 is DFQATT and CDR2 is SNEGSKA in the germline V gene (reference sequence). The CDR3 spells CSASEGAGETQYF. Written as DNA, the CDR3 is TGCAGTGCTAGTGAGGGGGCAGGAGAGACCCAGTACTTC.

The rearrangement uses TRBV5-1 and TRBJ2-2; D not certain. Germline V gene sequence: CDR1 SGHRS, CDR2 YFSETQ. The CDR3 length is 15 residues. The V end lost 3 bases, the J end lost 1 base, and 10 bases lay between the germline ends. As DNA, the CDR3 is TGCGCCAGCAGCTCGCCAGACCGGAACACCGGGGAGCTGTTTTTT. Encoded protein: CASSSPDRNTGELFF.

The table lists this clonotype with a few counts. The V and J genes are TRBV5-1 and TRBJ2-5; D gene uncertain. V was pared by 3 bases and J by 11 bases, with 11 bases between. The CDR3 runs 11 residues. Germline V gene data show CDR1 as SGHRS and CDR2 as YFSETQ. CDR3 amino acids: CASSSTQNQYF. CDR3 DNA: TGCGCCAGCAGCTCGACTCAGAATCAGTACTTC.

V usage is TRBV20-1 and J usage is TRBJ1-2, with 12 bases fitting TRBD1. V shed 3 bases and J 3 bases; nucleotides not matched to a gene: 2. The germline V gene encodes CDR1 DFQATT and CDR2 SNEGSKA (reference sequence). The CDR3 is 14 amino acids. CDR3 sequence (DNA): TGCAGTGCTAGCCGGGACAGGGGGCACTATGGCTACACCTTC. It specifies CSASRDRGHYGYTF.

The rearrangement uses TRBV11-1 and TRBJ2-1, with TRBD1 matching 8 bases. The germline CDR1 and CDR2 sequences are SGHAT and FQDESV (reference sequence). The CDR3 totals 15 residues. The J segment lost 1 base and the V segment lost 5 bases, leaving 4 bases of the junction unmatched. In nucleotides, the CDR3 is TGTGCCAGCAGCCTCAGGGGGCGATCCTACAATGAGCAGTTCTTC. Translated, it gives CASSLRGRSYNEQFF.

The chain joins TRBV5-1 to TRBJ1-2, with no clear D. This CDR3 is built from 15 residues. The V gene lost 5 bases and the J gene lost 5 bases, with 19 bases spanning the gap. Looked up from germline, CDR1 is SGHRS and CDR2 is YFSETQ. This CDR3 reads CASSSEQRPEYGYTF. Here the CDR3 DNA reads TGCGCCAGCAGTTCGGAACAGCGCCCTGAGTATGGCTACACCTTC. The whole variable domain, filled in from reference TRBV5-1 and TRBJ1-2, reads KAGVTQTPRYLIKTRGQQVTLSCSPISGHRSVSWYQQTPGQGLQFLFEYFSETQRNKGNFPGRFSGRQFSNSRSEMNVSTLELGDSALYLCASSSEQRPEYGYTFGSGTRLTVV.

The chain has TRBV11-2 and TRBJ1-6; the D gene is possibly TRBD1 (5 bases). Germline V gives CDR1 SGHAT, CDR2 FQNNGV. The CDR3 has 18 amino acids. Trimming shortened V by 5 bases and J by 5 bases, and 22 bases separated the two germline ends. CDR3 protein: CASSTPYGGPPNNSPLHF. CDR3 DNA: TGTGCCAGCAGCACCCCCTATGGGGGACCCCCGAATAATTCACCCCTCCACTTT.

The CDR3 nucleotides read TGTGCCAGCATGCCGCGGTTCTCTGGAAACACCATATATTTT. Translation gives CASMPRFSGNTIYF. The rearrangement links TRBV25-1 to TRBJ1-3, with D unresolved. The CDR3 extends over 14 amino acids. With 7 bases removed from V and 0 bases from J, the gap between germline ends came to 10 bases. Germline V gene data show CDR1 as MGHDK and CDR2 as SYGVNS. Full variable domain (rest looked up from reference TRBV25-1 and TRBJ1-3): EADIYQTPRYLVIGTGKKITLECSQTMGHDKMYWYQQDPGMELHLIHYSYGVNSTEKGDLSSESTVSRIRTEHFPLTLESARPSHTSQYLCASMPRFSGNTIYFGEGSWLTVV.

This clonotype was seen only a few times. The rearrangement uses TRBV12-3 or TRBV12-4 and TRBJ2-7; unclear D gene. The CDR3 loop spans 13 amino acids. V was shortened by 5 bases and J by 2 bases, with 10 bases between the two germline ends. CDR3 in DNA: TGTGCCAGCAGTAAGGTGGCCCCCTACGAGCAGTACTTC. Translating gives CASSKVAPYEQYF.

The V gene is TRBV20-1, the J gene TRBJ2-3, with 14 bases aligning to TRBD2. This CDR3 spans 20 amino acids. Losses at the gene ends were 0 bases for V and 3 bases for J; bases not matched to a gene: 14. Germline assignment: CDR1 DFQATT and CDR2 SNEGSKA (reference sequence). The CDR3 loop is CSAREWGGGLAGGRTDTQYF. The CDR3 DNA reads TGCAGTGCTAGAGAGTGGGGAGGAGGACTAGCGGGAGGTAGGACAGATACGCAGTATTTT.

This clonotype was detected ten times or more. This CDR3 is CSARDQYEQYF. As DNA, the CDR3 is TGCAGTGCTAGGGACCAGTACGAGCAGTACTTC. The gene calls are TRBV20-1 and TRBJ2-7; D is ambiguous. Trimming shortened V by 3 bases and J by 4 bases, and 7 bases separated the two germline ends. The CDR3 runs 11 residues. The germline gives CDR1 DFQATT, CDR2 SNEGSKA (reference sequence).